Here is one TCR beta chain with its context. The germline CDR1 and CDR2 sequences are MNHNY and SVGAGI (reference sequence). The V end was cut by 2 bases, the J end by 4 bases, with 11 bases between. CDR3 length equals 14 residues. Clones were sequenced by immunoSEQ multiplex PCR, and TCRdb holds only the in-frame ones, with some missing. The profile shows several thousand clones, approximately 91% of them singletons. The sample belongs to a study of T cells after posttransplantation cyclophosphamide. This receptor was taken from a woman aged 45-60 years in good health and a related stem cell transplant donor. The material sequenced was CD4+ T cells sorted from blood. V and J are TRBV6-6 and TRBJ2-5, with a possible D match to TRBD1 (6 bases). CDR3 nucleotides: TGTGCCAGCAGTTACGATACAGGGCGAGAGACCCAGTACTTC. It encodes CASSYDTGRETQYF.